This is a list of T cell receptor beta chains from one sample in a study of T cell responses to AZD1222 COVID-19 vaccine. Some clones are missing from TCRdb's copy, which holds only in-frame ones; the method was immunoSEQ multiplex PCR. Of about 200,000 clones in the sample, roughly 92% were seen once. The sample consisted of peripheral blood, taken on day 0 of AZD1222 vaccination. These receptors were obtained from an adult in good health. CDR3s include the opening cysteine and the closing phenylalanine or tryptophan. The D gene is left open where the match is weak. Size tells how often a clone was seen (once, few, many) or the class of an expanded clone, and some rows leave it out.

clone size,J gene,V gene,D gene,CDR3 protein,CDR3 DNA
NA,TRBJ1-1,TRBV27,TRBD1,CASSLGQGVEAFF,TGTGCCAGCAGTTTGGGACAGGGAGTTGAAGCTTTCTTT
NA,TRBJ1-1,TRBV24-1,NA,CATSDTANTEAFF,TGTGCCACCAGTGACACAGCGAACACTGAAGCTTTCTTT
NA,TRBJ1-5,TRBV27,TRBD1,CASSLWGDRGHYSNQPQHF,TGTGCCAGCAGTTTATGGGGGGATAGGGGGCACTATAGCAATCAGCCCCAGCATTTT
NA,TRBJ1-2,TRBV9,NA,CASSFNDRANYGYTF,TGTGCCAGCAGCTTCAATGACAGAGCTAACTATGGCTACACCTTC
NA,TRBJ2-7,TRBV4-3,TRBD2,CASSQSQRGPESISYEQYF,TGCGCCAGCAGCCAATCACAGCGGGGGCCCGAATCGATTAGCTACGAGCAGTACTTC
NA,TRBJ2-2,TRBV7-2,NA,CASSSPGHGNTGELFF,TGTGCCAGCAGCAGTCCGGGACACGGGAACACCGGGGAGCTGTTTTTT
NA,TRBJ1-6,TRBV7-9,TRBD1,CASSLDRGVSPLHF,TGTGCCAGCAGCCTTGACAGGGGAGTCTCACCCCTCCACTTT
NA,TRBJ2-3,TRBV21-1,NA,CASSSLGEGGRETDTQYF,TGTGCCAGCAGCTCCCTAGGAGAGGGGGGAAGGGAGACAGATACGCAGTATTTT
NA,TRBJ1-2,TRBV4-2,NA,CASSQTGTPWGYTF,TGTGCCAGCAGCCAGACCGGGACGCCCTGGGGCTACACCTTC
once,TRBJ1-1,TRBV2,TRBD1,CASRHHRGRNLMNTEAFF,TGTGCCAGCCGCCACCACAGGGGGCGGAATTTGATGAACACTGAAGCTTTCTTT
NA,TRBJ1-5,TRBV7-2,NA,CASSSPLVQPQHF,TGTGCCAGCAGCTCCCCATTAGTTCAGCCCCAGCATTTT
NA,TRBJ2-1,TRBV6-5,NA,CASSYLSFSNNEQFF,TGTGCCAGCAGTTACCTCTCCTTCTCGAACAATGAGCAGTTCTTC
NA,TRBJ1-3,TRBV10-2,NA,CASSESKGNTIYF,TGCGCCAGCAGTGAGTCGAAGGGAAACACCATATATTTT
NA,TRBJ1-1,TRBV6-2/TRBV6-3,TRBD1,CASSYPNRGTEAFF,TGTGCCAGCAGTTACCCCAACAGGGGGACTGAAGCTTTCTTT
NA,TRBJ1-1,TRBV29-1,NA,CSVERPTNTEAFF,TGCAGCGTTGAACGACCAACGAACACTGAAGCTTTCTTT
NA,TRBJ2-7,TRBV3-1/TRBV3-2,NA,CASSHTYSRAYEQYF,TGTGCCAGCAGCCATACATATTCCCGAGCCTACGAGCAGTACTTC
NA,TRBJ1-3,TRBV29-1,NA,CSVEVAGNTIYF,TGCAGCGTTGAAGTAGCCGGGAACACCATATATTTT
NA,TRBJ1-5,TRBV7-8,NA,CASSPVGDQPQHF,TGTGCCAGCAGCCCAGTGGGAGATCAGCCCCAGCATTTT
NA,TRBJ1-4,TRBV28,NA,CASSLWSEKLFF,TGTGCCAGCAGTTTGTGGAGTGAAAAACTGTTTTTT
NA,TRBJ1-1,TRBV3-1/TRBV3-2,NA,CASSRSEVKNTEAFF,TGTGCCAGCAGCCGCTCCGAAGTTAAGAACACTGAAGCTTTCTTT
NA,TRBJ1-1,TRBV2,NA,CASSPTLTEAFF,TGTGCCAGCAGCCCAACATTGACTGAAGCTTTCTTT
NA,TRBJ2-3,TRBV6-6,NA,CASSYIETRDTQYF,TGTGCCAGCAGTTACATAGAAACTAGGGATACGCAGTATTTT
NA,TRBJ2-5,TRBV11-2,NA,CASSDPRGNQETQYF,TGTGCCAGCAGCGACCCCCGGGGGAATCAAGAGACCCAGTACTTC
NA,TRBJ2-2,TRBV30,NA,CAWSVGDTGELFF,TGTGCCTGGAGTGTAGGGGACACCGGGGAGCTGTTTTTT
NA,TRBJ2-7,TRBV5-4,NA,CASSRPGTLVSYEQYF,TGTGCCAGCAGCAGACCAGGGACTTTGGTCTCCTACGAGCAGTACTTC
NA,TRBJ1-2,TRBV15,NA,CATSRQDSNYGYTF,TGTGCCACCAGCAGACAGGATTCAAACTATGGCTACACCTTC
NA,TRBJ1-1,TRBV5-4,NA,CASSPDMNTEAFF,TGTGCCAGCAGCCCAGACATGAACACTGAAGCTTTCTTT
NA,TRBJ2-7,TRBV7-9,NA,CASSPGLGGGFYEQYF,TGTGCCAGCAGCCCAGGATTAGGGGGAGGGTTTTACGAGCAGTACTTC
NA,TRBJ2-7,TRBV29-1,TRBD2,CSVAVGGEREQYF,TGCAGCGTTGCGGTGGGAGGGGAACGGGAGCAGTACTTC
NA,TRBJ1-2,TRBV18,TRBD1,CASSPDRGLGYTF,TGTGCCAGCTCACCGGACAGGGGCCTTGGCTACACCTTC
NA,TRBJ1-2,TRBV6-5,NA,CASSRKLMGYGYTF,TGTGCCAGCAGTCGAAAGCTCATGGGCTATGGCTACACCTTC